The T cell receptor beta chain described here comes from a study of beta chain features in type 1 diabetes. Study in general: No patient-donor differences in age, gender, total cells or subset yield.

CDR1 and CDR2 (germline): MGHRA, YSYEKL. The CDR3 extends over 13 amino acids. V lost 3 bases, J lost 5 bases, and 11 bases lay in between. The investigators reverse transcribed all of the isolated RNA, so they sequenced expressed TCRB transcripts. TCRdb's copy holds only in-frame clones and misses some; the assay was immunoSEQ multiplex PCR. This repertoire shows nearly 350,000 clones, 6.5% to 10% found once; its top ten account for 0.44%. Sample: central memory CD4+ T cells from blood. The receptor was isolated from a woman aged 18-30 years in good health. The chain links TRBV4-1 to TRBJ2-7; TRBD1 or TRBD2 may be the D gene (5 bases each). The CDR3 coding sequence is TGCGCCAGCAGCCACGCCGGGACGGACGAGCAGTACTTC. This gives the protein CASSHAGTDEQYF.